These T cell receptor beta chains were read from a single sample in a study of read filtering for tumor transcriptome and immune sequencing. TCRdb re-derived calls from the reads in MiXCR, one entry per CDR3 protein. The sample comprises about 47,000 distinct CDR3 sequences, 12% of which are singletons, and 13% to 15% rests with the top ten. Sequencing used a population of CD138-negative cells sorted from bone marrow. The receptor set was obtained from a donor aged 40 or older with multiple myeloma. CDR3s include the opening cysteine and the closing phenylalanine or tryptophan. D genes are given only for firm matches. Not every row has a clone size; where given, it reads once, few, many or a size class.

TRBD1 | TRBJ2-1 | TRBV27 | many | CASSPSGTGSFNEQFF | TGTGCCAGCAGCCCCTCTGGGACAGGGTCTTTTAATGAGCAGTTCTTC
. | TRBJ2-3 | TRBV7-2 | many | CASSLDGGVGPDTQYF | TGTGCCAGCAGCTTAGATGGGGGAGTCGGGCCAGATACGCAGTATTTT
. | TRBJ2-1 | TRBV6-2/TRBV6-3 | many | CASTDGGLGNEQFF | TGTGCCAGCACGGACGGGGGATTGGGCAATGAGCAGTTCTTC
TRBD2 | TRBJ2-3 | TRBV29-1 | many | CSVLTSGSTDTQYF | TGCAGCGTCTTGACTAGCGGGAGCACAGATACGCAGTATTTT
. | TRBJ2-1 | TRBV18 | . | CASLLGRWSNEQLF | TGTGCCAGCTTATTGGGCAGGTGGTCCAATGAGCAGTTGTTC
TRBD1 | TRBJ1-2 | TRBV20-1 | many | CSALGTGVTNYGYTF | TGCAGTGCACTGGGTACAGGGGTCACTAACTATGGCTACACCTTC
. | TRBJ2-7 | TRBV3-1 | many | CASSQGQDYYEQYF | TGTGCCAGCAGCCAAGGACAGGATTATTACGAGCAGTACTTC
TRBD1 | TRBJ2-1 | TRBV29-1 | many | CGVEEGQGSYNEQFF | TGCGGCGTTGAAGAGGGACAGGGGTCCTACAATGAGCAGTTCTTC
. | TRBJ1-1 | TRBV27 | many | CASSLSPGANTEAFF | TGTGCCAGCAGTTTATCGCCAGGGGCTAACACTGAAGCTTTCTTT
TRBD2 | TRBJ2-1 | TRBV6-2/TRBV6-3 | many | CASSLAGGRYNEQFF | TGTGCCAGCAGTTTGGCGGGAGGCCGCTACAATGAGCAGTTCTTC
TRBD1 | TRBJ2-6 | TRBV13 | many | CASSLGQGVRPSGANVLTF | TGTGCCAGCAGCTTAGGACAGGGGGTCCGACCCTCTGGGGCCAACGTCCTGACTTTC